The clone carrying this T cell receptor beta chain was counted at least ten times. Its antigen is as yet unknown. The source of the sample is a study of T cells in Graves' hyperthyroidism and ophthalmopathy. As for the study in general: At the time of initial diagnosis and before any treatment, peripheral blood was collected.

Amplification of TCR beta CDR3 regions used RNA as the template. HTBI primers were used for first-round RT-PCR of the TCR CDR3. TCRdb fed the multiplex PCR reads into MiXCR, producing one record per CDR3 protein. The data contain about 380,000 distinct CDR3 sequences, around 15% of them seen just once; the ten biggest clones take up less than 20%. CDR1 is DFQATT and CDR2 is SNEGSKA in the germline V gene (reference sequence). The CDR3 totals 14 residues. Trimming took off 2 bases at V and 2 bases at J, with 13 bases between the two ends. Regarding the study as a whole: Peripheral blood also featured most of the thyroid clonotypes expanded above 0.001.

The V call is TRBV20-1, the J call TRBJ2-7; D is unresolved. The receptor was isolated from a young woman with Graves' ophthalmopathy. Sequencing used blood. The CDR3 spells CSARILARTYEQYF. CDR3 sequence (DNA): TGCAGTGCTAGAATTCTCGCCCGGACCTACGAGCAGTACTTC.